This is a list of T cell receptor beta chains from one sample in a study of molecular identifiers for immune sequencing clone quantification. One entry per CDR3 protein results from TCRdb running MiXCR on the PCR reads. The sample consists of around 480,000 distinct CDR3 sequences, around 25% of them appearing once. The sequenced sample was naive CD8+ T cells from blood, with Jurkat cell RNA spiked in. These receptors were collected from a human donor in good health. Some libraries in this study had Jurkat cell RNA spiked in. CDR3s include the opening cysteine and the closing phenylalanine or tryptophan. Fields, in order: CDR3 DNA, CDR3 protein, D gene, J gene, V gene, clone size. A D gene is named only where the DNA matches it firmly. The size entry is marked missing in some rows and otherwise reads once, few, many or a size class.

cdr3_nt: TGTGCCAGCAGCGTAGAAGGACAGCCCCAGCATTTT; cdr3_aa: CASSVEGQPQHF; d_call: .; j_call: TRBJ1-5; v_call: TRBV9; clone_size: many
cdr3_nt: TGTGCCAGCAGCTCCCTCAGGATAGGGAACTATGGCTACACCTTC; cdr3_aa: CASSSLRIGNYGYTF; d_call: .; j_call: TRBJ1-2; v_call: TRBV13; clone_size: few
cdr3_nt: TGTGCCAGCAGGGCCGGGACAGAGAACACTGAAGCTTTCTTT; cdr3_aa: CASRAGTENTEAFF; d_call: TRBD1; j_call: TRBJ1-1; v_call: TRBV14; clone_size: many
cdr3_nt: TGCGCCAGCAGCCAAGCCGGGACAGGGTCCATCCCAGATACGCAGTATTTT; cdr3_aa: CASSQAGTGSIPDTQYF; d_call: TRBD1; j_call: TRBJ2-3; v_call: TRBV4-3; clone_size: many
cdr3_nt: TGCAGTGCTGGCTCGACCGACTTTCAAGAGACCCAGTACTTC; cdr3_aa: CSAGSTDFQETQYF; d_call: .; j_call: TRBJ2-5; v_call: TRBV20-1; clone_size: many
cdr3_nt: TGTGCTAGTGGGTACCTGGGTGGAGAGGCTGAAGCTTTCTTT; cdr3_aa: CASGYLGGEAEAFF; d_call: .; j_call: TRBJ1-1; v_call: TRBV12-5; clone_size: few
cdr3_nt: TGTGCCAGCAGGGGTTATCGGGGGCACACTGAAGCTTTCTTT; cdr3_aa: CASRGYRGHTEAFF; d_call: .; j_call: TRBJ1-1; v_call: TRBV6-6; clone_size: .
cdr3_nt: TGTGCCAGCAGTCTACTCGGGGGAAATCAGTATTTT; cdr3_aa: CASSLLGGNQYF; d_call: .; j_call: TRBJ2-3; v_call: TRBV27; clone_size: .
cdr3_nt: TGCAGTGGAGGGGAAAGCTCCTATAATTCACCCCTCCACTTT; cdr3_aa: CSGGESSYNSPLHF; d_call: .; j_call: TRBJ1-6; v_call: TRBV20-1; clone_size: .
cdr3_nt: TGTGCCAGCAGCCAGGGACTTGCTAGCGGCTACGAGCAGTACTTC; cdr3_aa: CASSQGLASGYEQYF; d_call: TRBD2; j_call: TRBJ2-7; v_call: TRBV4-2; clone_size: few
cdr3_nt: TGTGCCACCAGTGATTTGTTCAGGGACTATGGCTACACCTTC; cdr3_aa: CATSDLFRDYGYTF; d_call: .; j_call: TRBJ1-2; v_call: TRBV24-1; clone_size: few
cdr3_nt: TGTGCCAGCAGTCTCCCTCTAGGACACACGTTACAAATAGGCAATCAGCCCCAGCATTTT; cdr3_aa: CASSLPLGHTLQIGNQPQHF; d_call: .; j_call: TRBJ1-5; v_call: TRBV6-6; clone_size: many
cdr3_nt: TGTGCCAGCAGTTACCGATGGACAGGGTTGGGCATGGATGGCGAGCAGTACTTC; cdr3_aa: CASSYRWTGLGMDGEQYF; d_call: TRBD1; j_call: TRBJ2-7; v_call: TRBV6-2/TRBV6-3; clone_size: .
cdr3_nt: TGTGCCAGCAGCTCACCGACAGGGGTGGGTGAGCAGTACTTC; cdr3_aa: CASSSPTGVGEQYF; d_call: TRBD1; j_call: TRBJ2-7; v_call: TRBV7-9; clone_size: many
cdr3_nt: TGTGCCAGTAGTATAGTTCCGGGCTCCCAAGAGACCCAGTACTTC; cdr3_aa: CASSIVPGSQETQYF; d_call: .; j_call: TRBJ2-5; v_call: TRBV19; clone_size: few
cdr3_nt: TGCGCCAGCAGCCAAGACCATGGATTGCATCAGCCCCAGCATTTT; cdr3_aa: CASSQDHGLHQPQHF; d_call: .; j_call: TRBJ1-5; v_call: TRBV4-3; clone_size: many
cdr3_nt: TGTGCCAGCTCACTAAGGGACAGGGGTCCAGAGACCCAGTACTTC; cdr3_aa: CASSLRDRGPETQYF; d_call: TRBD1; j_call: TRBJ2-5; v_call: TRBV18; clone_size: .
cdr3_nt: TGTGCCAGCAGTGACAGGGTAGACACTGAAGCTTTCTTT; cdr3_aa: CASSDRVDTEAFF; d_call: TRBD1; j_call: TRBJ1-1; v_call: TRBV6-5; clone_size: many
cdr3_nt: TGTGCCAGCATCGGACTAGCGCCCGAGAAGTTCTTC; cdr3_aa: CASIGLAPEKFF; d_call: TRBD2; j_call: TRBJ2-1; v_call: TRBV12-3/TRBV12-4; clone_size: few
cdr3_nt: TGTGCCAGCAGGGACAGGGGCCCAGATACGCAGTATTTT; cdr3_aa: CASRDRGPDTQYF; d_call: TRBD1; j_call: TRBJ2-3; v_call: TRBV28; clone_size: many
cdr3_nt: TGTGCCAGCAGACCCCAGGGACAGGACTACGAGCAGTACTTC; cdr3_aa: CASRPQGQDYEQYF; d_call: TRBD1; j_call: TRBJ2-7; v_call: TRBV6-5; clone_size: .
cdr3_nt: TGCGCCAGCAGCCAAGATCGGGCAGGTAAAGCCTACGAGCAGTACTTC; cdr3_aa: CASSQDRAGKAYEQYF; d_call: .; j_call: TRBJ2-7; v_call: TRBV4-3; clone_size: .
cdr3_nt: TGCAGCGTATGGGTCGCAACCGGGGAGTTGTTTTTT; cdr3_aa: CSVWVATGELFF; d_call: .; j_call: TRBJ2-2; v_call: TRBV29-1; clone_size: .
cdr3_nt: TGCAGCGTTGAAGGCCATAGGGCATACGAGCAGTACTTC; cdr3_aa: CSVEGHRAYEQYF; d_call: .; j_call: TRBJ2-7; v_call: TRBV29-1; clone_size: few
cdr3_nt: TGTGCCAGCAGTTACTCGTGGGCTGGGGACGAGCAGTACTTC; cdr3_aa: CASSYSWAGDEQYF; d_call: .; j_call: TRBJ2-7; v_call: TRBV6-5; clone_size: .
cdr3_nt: TGCAGTGCTAGAGATCTCACGACTAGCGGGAGGTTGGGCACCGGGGAGCTGTTTTTT; cdr3_aa: CSARDLTTSGRLGTGELFF; d_call: TRBD2; j_call: TRBJ2-2; v_call: TRBV20-1; clone_size: many
cdr3_nt: TGTGCCAGCAGCCAAGAAGTTCTTGGGCGGACCGAGCAGTACTTC; cdr3_aa: CASSQEVLGRTEQYF; d_call: .; j_call: TRBJ2-7; v_call: TRBV5-4; clone_size: many
cdr3_nt: TGTGCCAGCAGTACAGGGGTACTCGAGCAGTACTTC; cdr3_aa: CASSTGVLEQYF; d_call: .; j_call: TRBJ2-7; v_call: TRBV21-1; clone_size: few
cdr3_nt: TGTGCCAGCAGCCAAGTCGGCGAGGGGACCCAGTACTTC; cdr3_aa: CASSQVGEGTQYF; d_call: .; j_call: TRBJ2-5; v_call: TRBV14; clone_size: .